The clone carrying this T cell receptor beta chain was recorded at least ten times. Its target is unknown. Individual cDNA molecules were tagged with unique molecular identifiers. MiXCR, applied by TCRdb to the 5' RACE reads, yields one record per CDR3 protein. The sample holds around 39,000 distinct CDR3 sequences; roughly 8% are singletons and the top ten take about an eighth. CDR3 length equals 13 residues. V gave up 1 base and J gave up 7 bases, with 8 bases separating them. Germline V gene sequence: CDR1 LNHNV, CDR2 YYDKDF (reference sequence). The record originates from a study of early T cells in non-severe SARS-CoV-2 infection. The wider study: Investigators sequenced bulk RNA drawn from unsorted whole blood, and chains remained unpaired.

Study-wide points: In VDJdb matching, anti-spike CD8 responses were favored while private and CD4 specificities went missing.

The V gene is TRBV15, the J gene TRBJ2-1; D is undetermined. Source: whole blood, taken at baseline. The source is an adult who was a healthcare worker with PCR-confirmed SARS-CoV-2 infection or an uninfected control (not recorded which). As DNA, the CDR3 is TGTGCCACCAGCAGAGTGGTCGGAAATGAGCAGTTCTTC. It translates to CATSRVVGNEQFF.